The 10 T cell receptor beta chains listed next were all sequenced from one sample in a study of T cell changes during pregnancy in multiple sclerosis (dated by TCRdb to between 2018 and 2021). Libraries were made using the immunoSEQ multiplex PCR assay. This immuneACCESS table, as held by TCRdb, lists in-frame sequences with V and J called but not all clones. Of the missing ones, under half trace to an unresolved V gene in checked studies; the others have no known cause. Recorded for this sample are about 40,000 clones; 90% to 95% of them occurred a single time. Less than 0.75% of the sample lies in the top ten. Here the sequenced sample was CD4+ T cells from peripheral blood mononuclear cells, taken before pregnancy. These receptors came from a female donor with multiple sclerosis, enrolled in a pregnancy study.

The genes are TRBV5-1 and TRBJ2-1, with 7 bases lining up with TRBD1. Germline values: CDR1 SGHRS, CDR2 YFSETQ. V was clipped by 4 bases and J by 4 bases; unmatched bases: 8. This CDR3 has 15 residues. CDR3 sequence (DNA): TGCGCCAGCAGCATGCAGGGGGTTTCTTACAATGAGCAGTTCTTC. It translates to CASSMQGVSYNEQFF.

The chain recombines TRBV27 with TRBJ2-7, with TRBD2 matching over 8 bases. Trimming took 4 bases from V and 1 from J; bases not matched to a gene: 3. The CDR3 loop spans 14 amino acids. Germline values: CDR1 MNHEY, CDR2 SMNVEV (reference sequence). In DNA, the CDR3 is TGTGCCAGCAGTTCAAGACTAGCGTCCTACGAGCAGTACTTC. Amino acid sequence: CASSSRLASYEQYF.

Of note for this clone: One end of the junction fails to match germline, which may point to a read error. The chain is built from TRBV7-9 and TRBJ2-7, with 7 bases lining up with TRBD2. The germline gives CDR1 SEHNR, CDR2 FQNEAQ (reference sequence). The CDR3 is 12 amino acids. CDR3 amino acids: CASSLGEGRRCF. The CDR3 DNA reads TGTGCCAGCAGCTTAGGGGAGGGACGGCGGTGCTTC.

The chain combines TRBV18 with TRBJ1-1; D remains ambiguous. Between the trimmed V and J ends, which lost 2 bases and 5 bases, there was a span of 9 bases. Germline values: CDR1 KGHSH, CDR2 LQKENI. This CDR3 has 13 residues. In DNA, the CDR3 is TGTGCCAGCTCACCAGTCCCTAGGACTGAAGCTTTCTTT. Translating it yields CASSPVPRTEAFF.

The rearrangement links TRBV11-2 to TRBJ2-3; 11 bases align to TRBD1. The CDR3 covers 15 residues. V trimming: 3 bases; J trimming: 6 bases; junction bases outside the gene matches: 5. Germline-derived CDR1 and CDR2 are SGHAT and FQNNGV. In DNA form, the CDR3 reads TGTGCCAGCAGCTTGGGACAGGGGGGGTATGATACGCAGTATTTT. The encoded protein is CASSLGQGGYDTQYF.

The chain has TRBV6-6 and TRBJ1-3; D unresolved. V was cut by 2 bases and J by 3 bases, with 11 bases left in between. This CDR3 spans 15 amino acids. Germline V gene data show CDR1 as MNHNY and CDR2 as SVGAGI (reference sequence). CDR3 sequence reads: CASSYREEGGNTIYF. The CDR3 bases are TGTGCCAGCAGTTACAGGGAAGAGGGTGGAAACACCATATATTTT.

The chain carries TRBV13 and TRBJ1-1; no definite D call. This CDR3 spans 14 amino acids. Trimming stripped 1 base from V and 3 bases from J, with 9 bases between. Germline V gene lookup returns CDR1 PRHDT and CDR2 FYEKMQ (reference sequence). Here the CDR3 DNA reads TGTGCCAGCAGCTTAGTTCCCGGGGACACTGAAGCTTTCTTT. Protein product: CASSLVPGDTEAFF. The full variable domain, in which reference TRBV13 and TRBJ1-1 provide the parts outside the CDR3, is AAGVIQSPRHLIKEKRETATLKCYPIPRHDTVYWYQQGPGQDPQFLISFYEKMQSDKGSIPDRFSAQQFSDYHSELNMSSLELGDSALYFCASSLVPGDTEAFFGQGTRLTVV.

The chain joins TRBV10-3 to TRBJ1-1; no reliable D call. Looked up from germline, CDR1 is ENHRY and CDR2 is SYGVKD. Trimming shortened V by 5 bases and J by 5 bases, and 33 bases separated the two germline ends. This CDR3 spans 20 amino acids. CDR3 protein: CAISPSPGTLSIEGLTEAFF. CDR3 nucleotide sequence: TGTGCCATCAGTCCGTCTCCGGGCACCCTCTCTATAGAGGGTTTAACTGAAGCTTTCTTT.

The chain has TRBV11-3 and TRBJ2-1, with 7 bases that match TRBD1. V lost 2 bases and J lost 9; bases outside the gene matches: 10. The CDR3 length is 15 residues. From germline, CDR1 is SGHNT and CDR2 YENEEA. The CDR3 nucleotides are TGTGCCAGCAGCTTAACAGGGGTAAAGAATAGTGAGCAGTTCTTC. This sequence encodes CASSLTGVKNSEQFF.

The J gene is TRBJ2-1, the V gene TRBV4-2, with 13 nucleotides matching TRBD2. The V gene end was trimmed by 3 bases and the J gene end by 9 bases; junction bases not matched to a gene: 11. The V gene's germline CDR1 is LGHNA and CDR2 YNFKEQ. This CDR3 has 17 residues. The CDR3: CASSQAPGTSGVGEQFF. The CDR3 nucleotides are TGTGCCAGCAGCCAGGCCCCAGGGACTAGCGGGGTAGGTGAGCAGTTCTTC.